This T cell receptor (beta chain) came from a study of patients and donors after allogeneic stem cell transplantation. In germline, CDR1 is ENHRY, CDR2 SYGVKD. The V and J ends lost 5 bases and 0 bases respectively, with 11 bases between them. The CDR3 runs to 15 residues. From the RT-PCR reads, TCRdb called clonotypes with MiXCR, one entry per CDR3 protein. This sample has some 230,000 distinct CDR3 sequences; approximately 14% occur once, and the top ten carry 11%. The V and J genes are TRBV10-3 and TRBJ1-3; a weak D match, TRBD1 (5 bases). The specimen sequenced was blood, either unsorted or a sorted T cell fraction (not recorded which). The origin of this receptor is a human donor who was either an allogeneic HSCT recipient or a stem cell or donor lymphocyte infusion donor (not recorded which). It is not recorded whose cells these are; they may come from a transplant donor. The CDR3: CAISTGTASGNTIYF. In DNA, the CDR3 is TGTGCCATCAGTACCGGGACGGCCTCTGGAAACACCATATATTTT.